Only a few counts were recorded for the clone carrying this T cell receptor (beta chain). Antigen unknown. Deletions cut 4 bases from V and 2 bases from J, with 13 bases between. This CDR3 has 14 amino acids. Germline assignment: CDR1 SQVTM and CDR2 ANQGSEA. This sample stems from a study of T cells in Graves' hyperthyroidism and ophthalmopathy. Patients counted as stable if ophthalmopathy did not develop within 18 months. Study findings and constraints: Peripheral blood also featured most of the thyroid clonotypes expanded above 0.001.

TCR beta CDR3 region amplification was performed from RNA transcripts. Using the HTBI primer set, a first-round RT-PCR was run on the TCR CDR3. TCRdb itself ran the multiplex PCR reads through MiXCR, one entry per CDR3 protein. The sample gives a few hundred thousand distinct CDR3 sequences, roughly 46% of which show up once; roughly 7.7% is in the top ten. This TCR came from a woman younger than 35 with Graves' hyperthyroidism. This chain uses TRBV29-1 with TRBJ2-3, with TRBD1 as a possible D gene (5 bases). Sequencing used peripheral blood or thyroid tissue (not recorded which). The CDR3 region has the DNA TGCAGCGTTGTCTCAGGGTCAACCACAGATACGCAGTATTTT. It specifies CSVVSGSTTDTQYF.